This passage covers 28 T cell receptor beta chains from one sample sequenced in a study of T cells in Graves' hyperthyroidism and ophthalmopathy (dated by TCRdb to between 2018 and 2021). Receptors were amplified or captured by multiplex PCR. TCRdb records Illumina HiSeq 2000 as the sequencer. The TCR beta CDR3 regions were amplified from the RNA transcripts. For the first round of RT-PCR on the TCR CDR3, the HTBI primer set was used together with the Qiagen OneStep RT-PCR kit. The public sequencing data were trimmed at Q25 with fastp and processed into clonotypes with MiXCR by TCRdb, which kept only in-frame beta chains. Records with the same CDR3 protein are collapsed into one entry carrying the most frequent genes and DNA. The sample table lists fewer than 650,000 distinct CDR3 sequences, approximately 49% of them with a count of one. Of the sample, about two fifths is held by the ten largest clones.

The specimen was peripheral blood or thyroid tissue (not recorded which). Every receptor here comes from an adult woman with Graves' disease, either hyperthyroidism or ophthalmopathy (not recorded which).

The chain joins TRBV29-1 to TRBJ2-2; D gene uncertain. The CDR3 has 11 amino acids. Germline CDR1 SQVTM, CDR2 ANQGSEA. Trimming took 4 bases from V and 7 from J, leaving 7 bases between them. The CDR3: CSVALLGELFF. The CDR3 coding sequence is TGCAGCGTTGCCCTTCTCGGGGAGCTGTTTTTT.

In the case of this clonotype: This may be a read error, as it is one base from a much larger clone. V and J are TRBV14 and TRBJ2-3; D possibly corresponds to TRBD1 (5 bases). Germline V gene lookup returns CDR1 SGHDN and CDR2 FVKESK. V was trimmed by 6 bases and J by 2 bases, leaving 15 bases between them. This CDR3 contains 15 residues. The CDR3 bases are TGTGCCAGCAGTGGACATGGGCCTGACACAGATACGCAGTATTTT. Protein: CASSGHGPDTDTQYF.

Note on this clonotype: The final CDR3 position lacks the conserved phenylalanine or tryptophan, pointing to a likely read error. The chain uses TRBV5-4 and TRBJ2-6, with D possibly TRBD2 on 6 matching bases. The CDR3 loop spans 12 amino acids. Trimming left V 10 bases short and J 5 bases short, with 10 bases between. The germline V gene encodes CDR1 SGHNT and CDR2 YYREEE (reference sequence). The chain's CDR3 is CAAGLWANVLTS. The CDR3 DNA sequence: TGTGCCGCGGGGCTTTGGGCCAACGTCCTGACTTCC.

This rearrangement joins TRBV7-8 to TRBJ2-7; unclear D gene. This CDR3 has 16 residues. Germline-derived CDR1 and CDR2 are SGHVS and FQNEAQ. Between the trimmed V and J ends, which lost 3 bases and 2 bases, there was a span of 17 bases. The CDR3 reads CASSLTAAVHTYEQYF. DNA of the CDR3: TGTGCCAGCAGCTTGACGGCGGCAGTCCATACCTACGAGCAGTACTTC.

In this sample, this clonotype turned up many times. The genes are TRBV7-3 and TRBJ1-2; 11 positions match TRBD1. Germline V lookup: CDR1 SGHTA, CDR2 FQGTGA. V was pared by 5 bases and J by 7 bases, with 9 bases of the junction left unmatched. The CDR3 extends over 15 amino acids. DNA of the CDR3: TGTGCCAGCAGCCCTCTCGGACAGGGGGCTTCTGGCTACACCTTC. Its translation: CASSPLGQGASGYTF.

This clonotype was observed a few times. The chain recombines TRBV7-2 with TRBJ2-7, with no clear D. The length of the CDR3 is 15 residues. Between the trimmed V and J ends, which lost 0 bases and 1 base, there was a span of 10 bases. CDR1 and CDR2 (germline): SGHTA, FQGNSA. The CDR3 sequence is CASSLAGVTSYEQYF. The DNA of the CDR3 is TGTGCCAGCAGCTTAGCGGGCGTCACGTCCTACGAGCAGTACTTC.

The chain employs TRBV20-1 and TRBJ2-5, with 9 bases fitting TRBD2. V shed 6 bases, J shed 5 bases, and the junction held 13 bases outside the gene matches. This CDR3 is 15 amino acids long. Germline V CDR1 and CDR2: DFQATT, SNEGSKA (reference sequence). The CDR3 is CSARRPSGGPETQYF. In DNA, the CDR3 is TGCAGTGCCAGAAGACCCAGCGGGGGGCCGGAGACCCAGTACTTC.

The sample holds many counts of this clonotype. The chain uses TRBV12-3 or TRBV12-4 and TRBJ2-7; 8 positions agree with TRBD1. Trimming took 5 bases from V and 5 from J; bases not matched to a gene: 11. The CDR3 sequence is 15 residues long. CDR3 in amino acids: CASSQGQGLGHEQYF. CDR3 bases: TGTGCCAGCAGTCAAGGACAGGGTTTAGGACACGAGCAGTACTTC.

The chain is built from TRBV5-6 and TRBJ1-4, with 8 bases that match TRBD1. The CDR3 totals 14 residues. Trimming cost V 4 bases and J 8 bases; bases outside gene matches: 7. Per germline, CDR1 SGHDT and CDR2 YYEEEE. CDR3 sequence: CASSVRGLGEKLFF. CDR3 in DNA: TGTGCCAGCAGCGTCAGGGGGCTAGGAGAAAAACTGTTTTTT.

The chain combines TRBV7-8 with TRBJ2-7, with D possibly being TRBD1 or TRBD2 (6 bases each). Germline V lookup: CDR1 SGHVS, CDR2 FQNEAQ. The CDR3 runs 15 residues. V was trimmed by 6 bases and J by 0 bases, leaving 15 bases between them. CDR3 residues: CASSRRGGPSYEQYF. CDR3 nucleotides: TGTGCCAGCAGTCGGCGAGGGGGGCCCTCCTACGAGCAGTACTTC.

The CDR3, as DNA: TGTGCCAGCAGTCTTTTACGGACTGAAGCTTTCTTT. Protein: CASSLLRTEAFF. J is TRBJ1-1 and V is TRBV6-1; D is unclear. V was shortened by 5 bases and J by 5 bases, with 9 bases between the two germline ends. This CDR3 has 12 residues. Germline CDR1 reads MNHNS; CDR2 reads SASEGT.

This clonotype was counted ten times or more. V and J are TRBV29-1 and TRBJ1-1; D is possibly TRBD1 (5 bases). Per germline, CDR1 SQVTM and CDR2 ANQGSEA. The CDR3 runs to 13 residues. With 7 bases removed from V and 4 bases from J, the gap between germline ends came to 16 bases. Written as DNA, the CDR3 is TGCAGCGGCTGGAGGGGATTGGGCACTGAAGCTTTCTTT. Protein sequence: CSGWRGLGTEAFF.

This clonotype was counted ten times or more. This chain links TRBV2 with TRBJ1-5; no clear D. V gave up 3 bases and J gave up 6 bases, with 9 bases separating them. Germline V gene data show CDR1 as SNHLY and CDR2 as FYNNEI. The CDR3 has 13 residues. The chain's CDR3 is CASSDVLRQPQHF. The CDR3 DNA sequence: TGTGCCAGCAGTGATGTGCTTCGTCAGCCCCAGCATTTT.

This chain connects TRBV6-6 to TRBJ2-5, with D maybe TRBD2 (6 bases). The CDR3 length is 18 residues. Trimming removed 5 bases from V and 0 bases from J, with 22 bases in between. Germline values: CDR1 MNHNY, CDR2 SVGAGI (reference sequence). Here the CDR3 DNA reads TGTGCCAGCAGTGAACTAGAGGAGACCGGGGGATACCAAGAGACCCAGTACTTC. As protein: CASSELEETGGYQETQYF.

The J gene is TRBJ2-7, the V gene TRBV29-1; 8 bases are shared with TRBD2. This CDR3 is built from 12 residues. Germline CDR1 SQVTM, CDR2 ANQGSEA. The V gene end was trimmed by 5 bases and the J gene end by 5 bases; junction bases not matched to a gene: 5. The CDR3 reads CSVFGGRNEQYF. CDR3 nucleotide sequence: TGCAGCGTTTTCGGCGGGAGGAACGAGCAGTACTTC.

This clonotype was counted many times. The rearrangement joins TRBV7-2 to TRBJ1-2, with D tentatively TRBD1 (5 bases). Trimming cost V 5 bases and J 4 bases, with 14 bases left between them. Germline values: CDR1 SGHTA, CDR2 FQGNSA. CDR3 length: 14 residues. The CDR3 sequence is CASSARGAPYGYTF. CDR3 in DNA: TGTGCCAGCAGCGCACGAGGGGCACCCTATGGCTACACCTTC.

The rearrangement uses TRBV6-1 and TRBJ2-2, with a tentative D call TRBD1 (5 bases). Germline V gives CDR1 MNHNS, CDR2 SASEGT. The V end lost 7 bases, the J end lost 2 bases, and 14 bases lay between the germline ends. The CDR3 covers 15 residues. The CDR3 sequence: CASMRTSTNTGELFF. CDR3 nucleotide sequence: TGTGCCAGCATGAGGACAAGCACTAACACCGGGGAGCTGTTTTTT.

About this clonotype itself: One base away lies a much larger clone, so this may be a sequencing read error. The CDR3 nucleotides are TGCGCCAGCAGCCGAGTACTCCTCCAAGAGACCCAGTACTTC. It codes for CASSRVLLQETQYF. This sequence joins TRBV4-1 and TRBJ2-5, with D hard to call. Per the germline V gene, CDR1 is MGHRA and CDR2 is YSYEKL. Trimming took off 4 bases at V and 1 base at J, with 10 bases between the two ends. The CDR3 is made up of 14 amino acids.

This clonotype came up many times. The V and J genes are TRBV7-2 and TRBJ2-5; 10 nucleotides align to TRBD1. This CDR3 contains 13 residues. The V gene's germline CDR1 is SGHTA and CDR2 FQGNSA. The V gene end was trimmed by 4 bases and the J gene end by 4 bases; junction bases not matched to a gene: 0. CDR3 sequence (DNA): TGTGCCAGCAGCTGGACAGGGGGAGAGACCCAGTACTTC. Translating it yields CASSWTGGETQYF.

This clonotype has at least ten counts. This chain links TRBV12-3 or TRBV12-4 with TRBJ2-7; D gene uncertain. This CDR3 region has 14 residues. Trimming removed 5 bases from V and 2 bases from J, with 13 bases in between. CDR3 protein: CASSPDGVTYEQYF. The CDR3, as DNA: TGTGCCAGCAGTCCGGACGGAGTTACCTACGAGCAGTACTTC.

This clonotype was picked up a small number of times. V is TRBV5-6 and J is TRBJ2-7; D is uncertain. The length of the CDR3 is 15 residues. V shed 4 bases and J shed 6 bases, with 20 bases lying between them. Germline values: CDR1 SGHDT, CDR2 YYEEEE. The CDR3 sequence is CASSTLDGPATEQYF. The DNA for the CDR3 is TGTGCCAGCAGCACTTTGGACGGGCCCGCTACCGAGCAGTACTTC.

In this sample, this clonotype turned up a few times. V usage is TRBV19 and J usage is TRBJ2-6; maybe TRBD2 (7 bases). The length of the CDR3 is 17 residues. V shed 6 bases and J shed 2 bases, with 17 bases lying between them. Germline V gene data show CDR1 as LNHDA and CDR2 as SQIVND (reference sequence). The CDR3 here is CASRTMGGQTGANVLTF. The CDR3 DNA reads as TGTGCCAGTAGGACAATGGGGGGGCAGACTGGGGCCAACGTCCTGACTTTC.

The CDR3, as DNA: TGTGCCAGCACCCCTGGCCACTCCTACGAGCAGTACTTC. It yields the protein CASTPGHSYEQYF. The chain links TRBV12-3 or TRBV12-4 to TRBJ2-7; no definite D call. V lost 7 bases and J 0 bases, leaving 10 bases between the germline ends. CDR3 size: 13 residues.

The rearrangement links TRBV27 to TRBJ1-6; tentative D call: TRBD1 (5 bases). The CDR3 totals 16 residues. The V gene lost 0 bases and the J gene lost 7 bases, with 13 bases spanning the gap. Germline CDR1 reads MNHEY; CDR2 reads SMNVEV (reference sequence). CDR3 nucleotide sequence: TGTGCCAGCAGTTTATCGGTCTGGGGCCGGAATTCACCCCTCCACTTT. It translates to CASSLSVWGRNSPLHF.

This clonotype was recorded at least ten times. The V and J genes are TRBV2 and TRBJ1-2; the match to TRBD1 covers 7 bases. Germline loops: CDR1 SNHLY, CDR2 FYNNEI. The CDR3 consists of 14 residues. Germline trimming cut 7 bases from V and 2 bases from J; bases unmatched to any gene: 7. The CDR3 sequence: CASIRGQTNYGYTF. CDR3 DNA: TGTGCCAGCATCAGGGGACAGACGAACTATGGCTACACCTTC. Complete variable domain (other parts from reference TRBV2 and TRBJ1-2): EPEVTQTPSHQVTQMGQEVILRCVPISNHLYFYWYRQILGQKVEFLVSFYNNEISEKSEIFDDQFSVERPDGSNFTLKIRSTKLEDSAMYFCASIRGQTNYGYTFGSGTRLTVV.

This clonotype was seen only a few times. This rearrangement joins TRBV29-1 to TRBJ2-7; 8 bases line up with TRBD2. Per germline, CDR1 SQVTM and CDR2 ANQGSEA. This CDR3 contains 13 residues. V shed 6 bases, J shed 3 bases, and the junction held 7 bases outside the gene matches. The CDR3, as DNA: TGCAGCGTGACGAGTGCGGGAGGCTACGAGCAGTACTTC. Residues: CSVTSAGGYEQYF.

In its sample, this clonotype was seen a few times. The chain links TRBV29-1 to TRBJ1-4; 9 bases are shared with TRBD1. J was trimmed by 5 bases and V by 4 bases; bases with no gene match: 2. CDR1 and CDR2 from the germline V gene are SQVTM and ANQGSEA. The CDR3 extends over 13 amino acids. The CDR3 is CSVATGGNEKLFF. The CDR3 region has the DNA TGCAGCGTTGCGACAGGGGGGAATGAAAAACTGTTTTTT.

V usage is TRBV7-2 and J usage is TRBJ2-5; 9 bases are a match to TRBD2. V trimming: 1 base; J trimming: 0 bases; junction bases outside the gene matches: 3. CDR1 is SGHTA, CDR2 FQGNSA, per germline. The CDR3 contains 16 residues. CDR3 nucleotides: TGTGCCAGCAGCTTAGTGGCTAGCGGGAACCAAGAGACCCAGTACTTC. It specifies CASSLVASGNQETQYF. Complete variable domain (other parts from reference TRBV7-2 and TRBJ2-5): GAGVSQSPSNKVTEKGKDVELRCDPISGHTALYWYRQSLGQGLEFLIYFQGNSAPDKSGLPSDRFSAERTGGSVSTLTIQRTQQEDSAVYLCASSLVASGNQETQYFGPGTRLLVL.